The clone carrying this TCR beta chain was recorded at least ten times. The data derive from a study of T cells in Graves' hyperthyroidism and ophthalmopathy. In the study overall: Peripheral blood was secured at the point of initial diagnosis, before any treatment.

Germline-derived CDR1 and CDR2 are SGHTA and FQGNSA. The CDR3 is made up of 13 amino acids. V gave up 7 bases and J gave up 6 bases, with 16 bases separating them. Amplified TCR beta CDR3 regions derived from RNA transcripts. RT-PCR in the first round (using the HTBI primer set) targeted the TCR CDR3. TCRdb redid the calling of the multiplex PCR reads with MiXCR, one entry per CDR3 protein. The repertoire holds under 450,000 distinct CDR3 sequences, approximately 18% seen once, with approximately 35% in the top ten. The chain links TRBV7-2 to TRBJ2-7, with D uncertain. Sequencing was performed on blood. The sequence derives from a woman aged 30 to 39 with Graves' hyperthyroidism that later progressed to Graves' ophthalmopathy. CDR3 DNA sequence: TGTGCCAGCACCCCGTGGGGTGGCACCGAGCAGTACTTC. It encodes CASTPWGGTEQYF.